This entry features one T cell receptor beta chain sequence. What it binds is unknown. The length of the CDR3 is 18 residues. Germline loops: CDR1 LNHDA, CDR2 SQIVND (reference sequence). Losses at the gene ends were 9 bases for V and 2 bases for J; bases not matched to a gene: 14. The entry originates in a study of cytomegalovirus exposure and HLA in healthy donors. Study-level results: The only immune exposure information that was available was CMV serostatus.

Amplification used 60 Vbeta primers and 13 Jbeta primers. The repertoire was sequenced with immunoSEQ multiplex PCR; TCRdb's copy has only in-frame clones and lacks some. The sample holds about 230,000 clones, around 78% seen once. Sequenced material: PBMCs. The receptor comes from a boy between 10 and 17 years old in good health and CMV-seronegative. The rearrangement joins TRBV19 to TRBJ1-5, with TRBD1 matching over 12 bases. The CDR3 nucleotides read TGTGCCAGCCGCCCGGGACAGGGGGCTATGAGGGGCAATCAGCCCCAGCATTTT. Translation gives CASRPGQGAMRGNQPQHF. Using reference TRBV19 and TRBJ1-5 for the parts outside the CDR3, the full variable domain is DGGITQSPKYLFRKEGQNVTLSCEQNLNHDAMYWYRQDPGQGLRLIYYSQIVNDFQKGDIAEGYSVSREKKESFPLTVTSAQKNPTAFYLCASRPGQGAMRGNQPQHFGDGTRLSIL.